This T cell receptor beta chain was profiled in a study of shared clonotypes between healthy human individuals. Study-wide context: A donor's plate count was three for CD4 naive and three for CD4 memory; CD8 naive had two and CD8 memory one.

Healthy adults negative for HIV, lacking recent acute infections or vaccinations, served as donors. TCRdb's table, derived via immunoSEQ multiplex PCR, lists solely in-frame clones and lacks some. The data contain 1.4 million to 1.5 million clones, roughly 96% of them singletons. With 6 bases clipped from V and 4 bases from J, the junction kept 10 bases outside the gene matches. CDR3 size: 16 residues. CDR1 and CDR2 (germline): SEHNR, FQNEAQ (reference sequence). The chain links TRBV7-9 to TRBJ2-7, with 12 bases that match TRBD2. Sequencing was carried out using naive CD4+ T cells sorted from blood. Noted subset: CD45RA+ positively selected. This TCR was sampled from a man aged 30-40 years in good health. This CDR3 reads CASSYGLAGHFYEQYF. The CDR3 region has the DNA TGTGCCAGCAGTTATGGACTAGCGGGACATTTTTACGAGCAGTACTTC. The variable domain in full, completed from reference TRBV7-9 and TRBJ2-7, reads DTGVSQNPRHKITKRGQNVTFRCDPISEHNRLYWYRQTLGQGPEFLTYFQNEAQLEKSRLLSDRFSAERPKGSFSTLEIQRTEQGDSAMYLCASSYGLAGHFYEQYFGPGTRLTVT.